The next 17 T cell receptor beta chains were all read from a single sample in a study of blood T cells in healthy people across ages. Using a J-beta primer mix together with a sample-barcoded 5' primer, a second PCR was run for about 6 to 12 cycles. TCRdb used MiXCR to reprocess the 5' RACE reads, holding one entry per CDR3 protein. The table has approximately 600,000 distinct CDR3 sequences, 45% to 65% seen once. Specimen: blood. These receptors all come from a man aged 60 to 69 in good health.

The chain carries TRBV2 and TRBJ2-7, with a tentative D call TRBD1 (7 bases). Germline CDR1 and CDR2: SNHLY and FYNNEI. V lost 7 bases to trimming and J lost 6 bases, with 13 bases between them. This CDR3 has 12 amino acids. Here the CDR3 DNA reads TGTGCCAGCACACAGGGGAGGCTCGAGCAGTACTTC. This gives the protein CASTQGRLEQYF.

This clonotype was counted once. The V gene is TRBV20-1, the J gene TRBJ2-1; D not certain. CDR3 length equals 12 residues. Germline V gene data show CDR1 as DFQATT and CDR2 as SNEGSKA (reference sequence). V lost 3 bases, J lost 5 bases, and 8 bases lay in between. CDR3 protein: CSASRPDNEQFF. CDR3 DNA sequence: TGCAGTGCTAGTAGGCCAGACAATGAGCAGTTCTTC.

This clonotype has more than one count but fewer than ten. The V call is TRBV20-1, the J call TRBJ2-5, with 8 bases that match TRBD2. Trimming at V came to 0 bases and at J to 5 bases, leaving 8 bases not matched to a gene. CDR3 size: 15 residues. CDR1 and CDR2 from the germline V gene are DFQATT and SNEGSKA (reference sequence). The CDR3 loop reads CSARDSGAGDETQYF. In DNA form, the CDR3 reads TGCAGTGCTAGAGATTCGGGAGCGGGGGACGAGACCCAGTACTTC.

The chain is built from TRBV6-1 and TRBJ2-5; 7 bases are shared with TRBD2. The CDR3 runs to 14 residues. The V segment lost 3 bases and the J segment 5 bases; nucleotides outside the gene matches: 6. CDR1 and CDR2 from the germline V gene are MNHNS and SASEGT. Written as DNA, the CDR3 is TGTGCCAGCAGTGATGGGCGGGGGAGCGAGACCCAGTACTTC. Protein: CASSDGRGSETQYF.

V and J are TRBV29-1 and TRBJ1-1; D not certain. The CDR3 is 11 residues long. V was shortened by 0 bases and J by 8 bases, with 7 bases between the two germline ends. Germline V lookup: CDR1 SQVTM, CDR2 ANQGSEA. DNA for the CDR3: TGCAGCGTTGAAGAGGGCAGGGAAGCTTTCTTT. Its protein product is CSVEEGREAFF.

V and J are TRBV4-3 and TRBJ1-1; 8 positions agree with TRBD1. CDR1 is LGHNA, CDR2 YSLEER, per germline. This CDR3 comprises 14 residues. Germline trimming cut 5 bases from V and 4 bases from J; bases unmatched to any gene: 6. CDR3 sequence: CASSWTGSGTEAFF. Written as DNA, the CDR3 is TGCGCCAGCAGCTGGACAGGGAGTGGCACTGAAGCTTTCTTT.

V and J are TRBV4-1 and TRBJ1-4; tentative D call: TRBD1 (6 bases). Trimming left V 2 bases short and J 0 bases short, with 10 bases between. Germline V lookup: CDR1 MGHRA, CDR2 YSYEKL. The CDR3 totals 16 residues. The CDR3 DNA sequence: TGCGCCAGCAGCCAACAGGGGTCTGCAACTAATGAAAAACTGTTTTTT. Its translation: CASSQQGSATNEKLFF.

This rearrangement joins TRBV20-1 to TRBJ1-2; 7 nucleotides agree with TRBD1. V shed 7 bases, J shed 9 bases, and the junction held 8 bases outside the gene matches. Germline lookup yields CDR1 DFQATT and CDR2 SNEGSKA (reference sequence). The CDR3 runs to 11 residues. CDR3 sequence: CSVRTGNSYTF. The CDR3 DNA reads as TGCAGTGTCAGGACAGGAAATAGCTACACCTTC.

For this clonotype: One junction end does not reproduce the germline sequence, and a read error may be involved. The V and J genes are TRBV16 and TRBJ1-5; D is uncertain. CDR1 and CDR2 (germline): KGHSY, FQNENV. CDR3 length: 13 amino acids. CDR3: CVSSQSISQPQHF. The CDR3 bases are TGTGTCAGCAGCCAATCGATAAGCCAGCCCCAGCATTTT.

J is TRBJ2-3 and V is TRBV28; 8 bases fit TRBD1. The CDR3 length is 14 residues. CDR1 and CDR2 from the germline V gene are MDHEN and SYDVKM. After removal of 7 bases from V and 2 bases from J, the junction contained 5 bases not matched to a gene. The CDR3 region has the DNA TGTGCCAGCACTCGGACAGGGTTCACAGATACGCAGTATTTT. It yields the protein CASTRTGFTDTQYF.

The chain couples TRBV20-1 to TRBJ2-1, with D uncertain. This CDR3 is 10 amino acids long. V shed 5 bases and J shed 7 bases, with 6 bases lying between them. Germline V CDR1 and CDR2: DFQATT, SNEGSKA (reference sequence). CDR3 amino acids: CSAEWNEQFF. CDR3 coding DNA: TGCAGTGCTGAATGGAATGAGCAGTTCTTC.

The chain couples TRBV15 to TRBJ2-1; 9 bases are shared with TRBD2. This CDR3 has 13 residues. Germline lookup yields CDR1 LNHNV and CDR2 YYDKDF (reference sequence). The trim removed 8 bases at V and 6 bases at J, leaving 5 bases unmatched. The CDR3 bases are TGTGCCACCGGGGGCGGGGGGGGCAATGAGCAGTTCTTC. Translation: CATGGGGGNEQFF.

The chain couples TRBV10-3 to TRBJ1-2, with D possibly matching TRBD1 (5 bases). The CDR3 has 17 residues. In germline, CDR1 is ENHRY, CDR2 SYGVKD. The V end was cut by 6 bases, the J end by 0 bases, with 20 bases between. The CDR3 region is CAIRGAWLTAPNYGYTF. Here the CDR3 DNA reads TGTGCCATCAGAGGCGCTTGGCTGACAGCCCCTAACTATGGCTACACCTTC.

The chain couples TRBV6-6 to TRBJ2-2, with TRBD1 identical over 8 bases. The germline V gene encodes CDR1 MNHNY and CDR2 SVGAGI (reference sequence). V gave up 0 bases and J gave up 2 bases; unmatched junction bases: 5. The CDR3 totals 17 residues. The CDR3 DNA sequence: TGTGCCAGCAGTTACTCGAGGGACAGGACCAACACCGGGGAGCTGTTTTTT. It is translated as CASSYSRDRTNTGELFF.

The chain links TRBV28 to TRBJ1-4; weak D call: TRBD1 (6 bases). Trimming stripped 5 bases from V and 0 bases from J, with 13 bases between. Germline-derived CDR1 and CDR2 are MDHEN and SYDVKM. The CDR3 extends over 16 amino acids. CDR3 sequence: CASSSWGGTTNEKLFF. CDR3 sequence (DNA): TGTGCCAGCAGTAGTTGGGGGGGCACAACTAATGAAAAACTGTTTTTT.

The chain is built from TRBV6-6 and TRBJ2-7, with a weak D call TRBD2 (6 bases). The germline V gene encodes CDR1 MNHNY and CDR2 SVGAGI (reference sequence). This CDR3 has 15 amino acids. Trimming shortened V by 0 bases and J by 3 bases, and 12 bases separated the two germline ends. CDR3 region: CASSYSPGDYYEQYF. The DNA for the CDR3 is TGTGCCAGCAGTTACTCGCCGGGGGATTACTACGAGCAGTACTTC.

The CDR3 loop is CSASGAPERNNEQFF. Written as DNA, the CDR3 is TGCAGTGCTAGCGGCGCGCCAGAGCGGAACAATGAGCAGTTCTTC. This chain joins TRBV20-1 and TRBJ2-1, with D possibly matching TRBD2 (5 bases). This CDR3 is built from 15 residues. CDR1 and CDR2 from the germline V gene are DFQATT and SNEGSKA (reference sequence). Trimming removed 3 bases from V and 5 bases from J, with 17 bases in between.